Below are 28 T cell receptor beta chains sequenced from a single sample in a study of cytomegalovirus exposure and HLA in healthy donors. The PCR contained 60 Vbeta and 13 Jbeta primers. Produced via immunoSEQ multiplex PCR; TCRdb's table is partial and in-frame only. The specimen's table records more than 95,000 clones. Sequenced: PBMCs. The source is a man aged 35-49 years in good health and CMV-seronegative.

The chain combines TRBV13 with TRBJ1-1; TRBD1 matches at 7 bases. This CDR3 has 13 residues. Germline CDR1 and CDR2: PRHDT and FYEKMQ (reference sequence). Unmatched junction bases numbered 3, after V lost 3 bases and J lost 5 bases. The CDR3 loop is CASSLTGRTEAFF. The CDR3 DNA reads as TGTGCCAGCAGCTTGACAGGGCGGACTGAAGCTTTCTTT.

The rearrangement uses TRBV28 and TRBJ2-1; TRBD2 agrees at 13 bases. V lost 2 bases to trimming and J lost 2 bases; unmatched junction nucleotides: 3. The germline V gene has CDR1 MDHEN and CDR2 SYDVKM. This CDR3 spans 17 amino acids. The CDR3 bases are TGTGCCAGCAGTTTAATGACTAGCGGGAGGACCTACAATGAGCAGTTCTTC. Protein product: CASSLMTSGRTYNEQFF. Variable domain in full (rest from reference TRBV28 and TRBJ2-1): DVKVTQSSRYLVKRTGEKVFLECVQDMDHENMFWYRQDPGLGLRLIYFSYDVKMKEKGDIPEGYSVSREKKERFSLILESASTNQTSMYLCASSLMTSGRTYNEQFFGPGTRLTVL.

The CDR3 region has the DNA TGTGCCAGCAGCTCCGACAGGAGCTCCTACAATGAGCAGTTCTTC. It is translated as CASSSDRSSYNEQFF. This chain joins TRBV11-2 and TRBJ2-1; TRBD1 might be the D (6 bases). Germline values: CDR1 SGHAT, CDR2 FQNNGV. This CDR3 comprises 15 residues. Between the trimmed V and J ends, which lost 4 bases and 0 bases, there was a span of 10 bases.

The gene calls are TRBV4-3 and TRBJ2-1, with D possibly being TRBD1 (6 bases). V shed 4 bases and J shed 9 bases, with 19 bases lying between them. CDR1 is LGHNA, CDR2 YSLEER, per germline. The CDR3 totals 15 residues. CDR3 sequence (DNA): TGCGCCAGCAGCCCTTCCGCCGGGACACTGGGTGAGCAGTTCTTC. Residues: CASSPSAGTLGEQFF.

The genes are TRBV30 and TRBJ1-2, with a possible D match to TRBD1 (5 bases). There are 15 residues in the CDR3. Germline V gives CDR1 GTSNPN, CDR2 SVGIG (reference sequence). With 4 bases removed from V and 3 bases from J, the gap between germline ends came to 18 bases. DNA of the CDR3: TGTGCCTGGAAATCAAGACAGACCAATTACTATGGCTACACCTTC. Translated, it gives CAWKSRQTNYYGYTF.

In DNA form, the CDR3 reads TGCGCCAGCAGCTTGGAGGGGTTGCGTACAGACACCATATATTTT. Its translation: CASSLEGLRTDTIYF. The chain links TRBV5-1 to TRBJ1-3, with D possibly TRBD1 on 5 matching bases. The CDR3 has 15 residues. Germline V gives CDR1 SGHRS, CDR2 YFSETQ. Trimming cost V 0 bases and J 8 bases, with 15 bases left between them.

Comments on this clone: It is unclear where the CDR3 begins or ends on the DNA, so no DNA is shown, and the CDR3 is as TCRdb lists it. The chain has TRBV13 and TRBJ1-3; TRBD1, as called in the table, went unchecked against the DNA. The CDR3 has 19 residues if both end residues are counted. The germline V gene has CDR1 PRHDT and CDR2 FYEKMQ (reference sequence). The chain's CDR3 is CASSPPRFGPGGSGNTIYF.

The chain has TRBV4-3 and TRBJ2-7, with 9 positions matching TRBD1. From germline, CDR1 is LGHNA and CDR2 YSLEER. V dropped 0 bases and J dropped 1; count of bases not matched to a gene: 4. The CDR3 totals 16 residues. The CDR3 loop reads CASSQDHGTGSYEQYF. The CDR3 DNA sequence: TGCGCCAGCAGCCAAGATCACGGGACAGGGTCCTACGAGCAGTACTTC.

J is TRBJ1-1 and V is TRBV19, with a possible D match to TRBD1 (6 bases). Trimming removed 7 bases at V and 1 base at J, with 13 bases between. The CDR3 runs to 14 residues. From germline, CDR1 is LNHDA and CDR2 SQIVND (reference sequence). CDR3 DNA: TGTGCCAGTACCCCCCTACAGGGGAACACTGAAGCTTTCTTT. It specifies CASTPLQGNTEAFF.

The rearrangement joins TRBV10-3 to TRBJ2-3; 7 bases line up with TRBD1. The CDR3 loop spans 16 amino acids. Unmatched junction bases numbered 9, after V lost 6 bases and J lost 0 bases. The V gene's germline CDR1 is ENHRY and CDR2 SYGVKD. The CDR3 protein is CAISEGTASSTDTQYF. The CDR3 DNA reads TGTGCCATCAGCGAGGGGACAGCCAGTAGCACAGATACGCAGTATTTT.

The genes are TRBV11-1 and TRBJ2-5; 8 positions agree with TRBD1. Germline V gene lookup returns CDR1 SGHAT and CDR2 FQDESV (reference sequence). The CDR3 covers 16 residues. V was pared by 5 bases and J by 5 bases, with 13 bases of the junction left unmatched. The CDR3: CASSHRDRSRRETQYF. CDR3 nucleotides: TGTGCCAGCAGCCACCGGGACAGGTCGAGACGGGAGACCCAGTACTTC.

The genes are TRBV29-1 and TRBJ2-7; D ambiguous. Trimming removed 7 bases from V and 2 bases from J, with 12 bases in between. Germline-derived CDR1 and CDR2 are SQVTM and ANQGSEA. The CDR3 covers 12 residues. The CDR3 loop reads CSAVQNTYEQYF. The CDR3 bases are TGCAGCGCCGTACAGAATACCTACGAGCAGTACTTC.

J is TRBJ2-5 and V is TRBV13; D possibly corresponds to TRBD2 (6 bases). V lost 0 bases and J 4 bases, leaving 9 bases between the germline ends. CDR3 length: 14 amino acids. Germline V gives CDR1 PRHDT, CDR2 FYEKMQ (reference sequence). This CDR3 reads CASSLGTSGETQYF. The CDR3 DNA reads TGTGCCAGCAGCTTAGGGACTAGTGGAGAGACCCAGTACTTC.

CDR3: CASRLSPGLTSYEQYF. In DNA, the CDR3 is TGCGCCAGCAGACTGTCCCCGGGACTAACATCCTACGAGCAGTACTTC. The chain employs TRBV5-1 and TRBJ2-7; TRBD2 agrees at 7 bases. Germline trimming cut 5 bases from V and 1 base from J; bases unmatched to any gene: 12. This CDR3 spans 16 amino acids. From germline, CDR1 is SGHRS and CDR2 YFSETQ.

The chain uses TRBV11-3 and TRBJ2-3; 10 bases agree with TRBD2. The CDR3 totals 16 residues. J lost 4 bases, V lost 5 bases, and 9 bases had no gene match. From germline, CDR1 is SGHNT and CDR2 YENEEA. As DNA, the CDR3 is TGTGCCAGCAGCAACGGCGCTAGCGGGAGTCCAGATACGCAGTATTTT. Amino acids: CASSNGASGSPDTQYF.

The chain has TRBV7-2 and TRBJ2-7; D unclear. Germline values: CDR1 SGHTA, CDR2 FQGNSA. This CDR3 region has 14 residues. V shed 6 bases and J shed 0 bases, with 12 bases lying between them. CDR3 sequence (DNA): TGTGCCAGCAGACGTCAGGCTAACTCCTACGAGCAGTACTTC. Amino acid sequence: CASRRQANSYEQYF.

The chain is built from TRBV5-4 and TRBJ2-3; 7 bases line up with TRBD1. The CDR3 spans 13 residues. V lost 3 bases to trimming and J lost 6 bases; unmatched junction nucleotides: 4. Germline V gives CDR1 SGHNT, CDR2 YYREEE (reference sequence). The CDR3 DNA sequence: TGTGCCAGCAGCTCGGACAGGCGGGATACGCAGTATTTT. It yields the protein CASSSDRRDTQYF.

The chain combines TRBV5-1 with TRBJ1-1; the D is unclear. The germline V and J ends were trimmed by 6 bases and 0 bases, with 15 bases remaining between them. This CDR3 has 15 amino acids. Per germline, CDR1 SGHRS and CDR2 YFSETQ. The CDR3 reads CASTESWAMNTEAFF. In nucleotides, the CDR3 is TGCGCCAGCACTGAATCTTGGGCCATGAACACTGAAGCTTTCTTT.

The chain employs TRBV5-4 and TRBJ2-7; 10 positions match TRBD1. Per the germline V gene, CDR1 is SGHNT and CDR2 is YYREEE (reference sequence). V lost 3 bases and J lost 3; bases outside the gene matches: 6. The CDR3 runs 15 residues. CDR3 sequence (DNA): TGTGCCAGCAGCTCGCCGGACAGGGGGTTCTACGAGCAGTACTTC. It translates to CASSSPDRGFYEQYF.

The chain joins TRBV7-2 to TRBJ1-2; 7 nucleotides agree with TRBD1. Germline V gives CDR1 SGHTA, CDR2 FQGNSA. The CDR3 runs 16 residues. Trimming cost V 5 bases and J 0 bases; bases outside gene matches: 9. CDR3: CASSPYSGQTNYGYTF. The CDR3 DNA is TGTGCCAGCAGCCCGTACTCGGGACAGACTAACTATGGCTACACCTTC.

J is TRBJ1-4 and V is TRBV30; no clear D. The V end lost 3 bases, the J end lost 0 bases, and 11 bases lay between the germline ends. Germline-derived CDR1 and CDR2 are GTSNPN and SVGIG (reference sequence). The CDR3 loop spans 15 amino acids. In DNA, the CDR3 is TGTGCCTGGAGAGCTGGTTCCGCAACTAATGAAAAACTGTTTTTT. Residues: CAWRAGSATNEKLFF.

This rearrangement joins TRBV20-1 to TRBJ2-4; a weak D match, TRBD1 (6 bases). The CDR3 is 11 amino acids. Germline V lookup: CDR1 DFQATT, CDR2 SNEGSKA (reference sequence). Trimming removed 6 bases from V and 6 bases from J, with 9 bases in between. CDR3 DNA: TGCAGTGCCGAGGACAGAAACATTCAGTACTTC. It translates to CSAEDRNIQYF.

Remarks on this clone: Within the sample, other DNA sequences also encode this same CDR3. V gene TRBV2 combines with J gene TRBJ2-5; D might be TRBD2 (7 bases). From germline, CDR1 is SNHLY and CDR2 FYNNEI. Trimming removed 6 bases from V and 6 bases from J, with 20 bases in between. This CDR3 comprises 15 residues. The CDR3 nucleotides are TGTGCCAGCAGGGTCCACGAGGGGGGGGAAAAGACCCAGTACTTC. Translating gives CASRVHEGGEKTQYF.

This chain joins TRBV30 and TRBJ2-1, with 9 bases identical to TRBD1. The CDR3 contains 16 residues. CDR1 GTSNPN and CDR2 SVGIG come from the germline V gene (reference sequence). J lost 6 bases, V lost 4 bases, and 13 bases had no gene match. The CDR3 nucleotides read TGTGCCTGGAAGGCATATATTGGGACAGGGAGCAATGAGCAGTTCTTC. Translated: CAWKAYIGTGSNEQFF.

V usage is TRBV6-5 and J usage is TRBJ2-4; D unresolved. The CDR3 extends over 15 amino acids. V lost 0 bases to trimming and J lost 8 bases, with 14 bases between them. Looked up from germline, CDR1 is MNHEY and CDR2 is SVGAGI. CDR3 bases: TGTGCCAGCAGTTACTCACCGAACGCTCGGGACATTCAGTACTTC. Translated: CASSYSPNARDIQYF.

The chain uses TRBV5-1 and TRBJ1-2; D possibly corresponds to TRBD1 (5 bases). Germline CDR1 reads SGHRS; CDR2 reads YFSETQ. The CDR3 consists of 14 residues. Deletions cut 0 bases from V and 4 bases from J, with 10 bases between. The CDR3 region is CASSLGQGPYGYTF. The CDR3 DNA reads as TGCGCCAGCAGCTTGGGGCAGGGCCCCTATGGCTACACCTTC.

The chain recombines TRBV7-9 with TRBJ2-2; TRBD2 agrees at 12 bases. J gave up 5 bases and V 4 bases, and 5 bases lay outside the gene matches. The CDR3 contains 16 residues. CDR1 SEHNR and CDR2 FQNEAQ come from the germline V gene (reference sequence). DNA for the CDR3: TGTGCCAGCAGCTCGACTAGCGGGAGTAGTACCGGGGAGCTGTTTTTT. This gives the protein CASSSTSGSSTGELFF. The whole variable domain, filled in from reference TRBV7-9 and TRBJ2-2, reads DTGVSQNPRHKITKRGQNVTFRCDPISEHNRLYWYRQTLGQGPEFLTYFQNEAQLEKSRLLSDRFSAERPKGSFSTLEIQRTEQGDSAMYLCASSSTSGSSTGELFFGEGSRLTVL.

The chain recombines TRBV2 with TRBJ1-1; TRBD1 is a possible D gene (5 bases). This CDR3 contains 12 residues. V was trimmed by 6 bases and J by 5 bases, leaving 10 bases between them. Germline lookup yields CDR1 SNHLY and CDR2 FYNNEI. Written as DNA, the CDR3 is TGTGCCAGCAGCGCTCAGGGTACTGAAGCTTTCTTT. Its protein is CASSAQGTEAFF.